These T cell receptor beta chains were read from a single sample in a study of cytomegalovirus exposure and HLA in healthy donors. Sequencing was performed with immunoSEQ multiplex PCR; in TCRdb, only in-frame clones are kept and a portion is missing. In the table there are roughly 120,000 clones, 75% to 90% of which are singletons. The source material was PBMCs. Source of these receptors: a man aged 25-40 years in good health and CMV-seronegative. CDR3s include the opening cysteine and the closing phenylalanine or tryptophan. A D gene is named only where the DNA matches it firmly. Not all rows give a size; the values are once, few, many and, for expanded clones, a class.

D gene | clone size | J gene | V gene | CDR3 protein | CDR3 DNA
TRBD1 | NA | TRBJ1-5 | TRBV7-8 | CASSLGFLQGAGSGNQPQHF | TGTGCCAGCAGCTTAGGTTTCTTGCAGGGGGCCGGGTCAGGCAATCAGCCCCAGCATTTT
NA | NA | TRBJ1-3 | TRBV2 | CASNYGNTIYF | TGTGCCAGCAACTATGGAAACACCATATATTTT
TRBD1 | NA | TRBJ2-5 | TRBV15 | CATSRDRGIGTQYF | TGTGCCACCAGCAGAGACAGGGGGATTGGGACCCAGTACTTC
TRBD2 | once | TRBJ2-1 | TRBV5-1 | CASSSQTSGRLGYNEQFF | TGCGCCAGCAGCTCCCAAACTAGCGGGAGGCTGGGCTACAATGAGCAGTTCTTC
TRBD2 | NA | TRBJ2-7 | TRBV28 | CASSLWASGNPWEQYF | TGTGCCAGCAGTTTATGGGCTAGCGGGAACCCCTGGGAGCAGTACTTC
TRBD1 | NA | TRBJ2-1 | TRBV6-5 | CASRRDRDPYNEQFF | TGTGCCAGCAGACGCGACAGGGATCCCTACAATGAGCAGTTCTTC
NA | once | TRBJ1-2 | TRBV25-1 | CASSVTGANYGYTF | TGTGCCAGCAGTGTGACAGGCGCTAACTATGGCTACACCTTC
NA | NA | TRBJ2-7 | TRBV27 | CASSWAVHSYEQYF | TGTGCCAGCAGTTGGGCAGTACACTCCTACGAGCAGTACTTC
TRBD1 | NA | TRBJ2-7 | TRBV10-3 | CAIRTGTGRSYEQYF | TGTGCCATCAGAACCGGGACAGGGAGGTCCTACGAGCAGTACTTC
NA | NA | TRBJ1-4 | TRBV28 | CASSLRGSEKLFF | TGTGCCAGCAGCCTACGGGGTAGCGAAAAACTGTTTTTT
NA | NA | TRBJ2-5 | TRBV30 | CAWSVAVQGKETQYF | TGTGCCTGGAGTGTGGCGGTCCAGGGTAAAGAGACCCAGTACTTC
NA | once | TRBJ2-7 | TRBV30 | CAWSLEIYEQYF | TGTGCCTGGTCCCTCGAGATATACGAGCAGTACTTC
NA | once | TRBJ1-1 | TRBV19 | CASSIFSGPNTEAFF | TGTGCCAGTAGTATTTTTTCAGGGCCGAACACTGAAGCTTTCTTT
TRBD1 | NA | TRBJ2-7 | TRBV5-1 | CASSPGQEPYEQYF | TGCGCCAGCAGCCCCGGACAGGAGCCCTACGAGCAGTACTTC
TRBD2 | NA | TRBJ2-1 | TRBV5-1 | CASSMAGGYNEQFF | TGCGCCAGCAGCATGGCGGGGGGATACAATGAGCAGTTCTTC
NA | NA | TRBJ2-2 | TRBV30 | CAWSRTSPAGELFF | TGTGCCTGGAGTCGAACTAGCCCAGCCGGGGAGCTGTTTTTT
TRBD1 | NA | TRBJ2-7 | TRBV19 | CASSIDGTGGYYEQYF | TGTGCCAGTAGTATAGATGGGACAGGGGGATACTACGAGCAGTACTTC